Listed here are 13 T cell receptor beta chains from one sample, sequenced in a study of glioma-infiltrating T cells. Amplification of TCR alpha and beta CDR3 regions from RNA used iRepertoire nested multiplex PCR. Each CDR3 protein is one row after TCRdb ran MiXCR on the multiplex PCR reads. The sample holds about 380,000 distinct CDR3 sequences, roughly two fifths seen once. Sequenced sample: glioma tissue, nonneoplastic brain tissue, or PBMCs (not recorded which). These TCRs come from a human donor with low-grade glioma or glioblastoma, undergoing nonglioma brain surgery, or in good health (not recorded which).

CDR3 region: CASKDPAGGRSYEQYF. CDR3 sequence (DNA): TGTGCCAGTAAGGACCCAGCGGGAGGCCGCTCCTACGAGCAGTACTTC. The chain links TRBV2 to TRBJ2-7, with 9 bases that match TRBD2. Germline V lookup: CDR1 SNHLY, CDR2 FYNNEI. J gave up 0 bases and V 9 bases, and 12 bases lay outside the gene matches. The CDR3 sequence is 16 residues long.

This clonotype was counted at least ten times. This sequence joins TRBV6-1 and TRBJ2-2; D perhaps matches TRBD1 (6 bases). Trimming removed 4 bases at V and 0 bases at J, with 12 bases between. The CDR3 length is 16 residues. Germline lookup yields CDR1 MNHNS and CDR2 SASEGT. CDR3 DNA: TGTGCCAGCAGTGGATACAGGGCCCCGAACACCGGGGAGCTGTTTTTT. Encoded protein: CASSGYRAPNTGELFF.

The chain has TRBV7-9 and TRBJ1-2; tentatively, D is TRBD1 (6 bases). The germline V gene encodes CDR1 SEHNR and CDR2 FQNEAQ (reference sequence). This CDR3 has 14 residues. The germline V and J ends were trimmed by 2 bases and 7 bases, with 14 bases remaining between them. CDR3 loop: CASSLPGGGVGYTF. CDR3 sequence (DNA): TGTGCCAGCAGCTTACCCGGGGGCGGCGTTGGCTACACCTTC.

This clonotype is a singleton in its sample. Since a much larger clone is just one base distant, this may be a read error. The V gene is TRBV6-1, the J gene TRBJ2-1; D remains ambiguous. The CDR3 consists of 11 residues. Germline CDR1 and CDR2: MNHNS and SASEGT. The CDR3 loop reads CASTLWDEQSF. The CDR3 DNA reads as TGTGCCAGCACCTTATGGGATGAGCAGTCCTTC.

In its sample, this clonotype was seen many times. The genes are TRBV27 and TRBJ2-7; TRBD2 is a possible D gene (5 bases). The germline V gene encodes CDR1 MNHEY and CDR2 SMNVEV (reference sequence). The CDR3 is 12 amino acids. The germline V and J ends were trimmed by 4 bases and 3 bases, with 7 bases remaining between them. CDR3 sequence (DNA): TGTGCCAGCAGTTCTGGAGGCTACGAGCAGTACTTC. Amino acid sequence: CASSSGGYEQYF.

A word on this clonotype: A clone one base away is much larger, so this may be a read error. The chain carries TRBV28 and TRBJ2-7; 8 nucleotides line up with TRBD2. CDR1 MDHEN and CDR2 SYDVKM come from the germline V gene. V gave up 7 bases and J gave up 3 bases; unmatched junction bases: 11. The length of the CDR3 is 15 residues. The CDR3 reads CASTPGGGERYEQYF. In DNA form, the CDR3 reads TGTGCCAGCACCCCGGGGGGGGGCGAACGCTACGAGCAGTACTTC. Complete variable domain (other parts from reference TRBV28 and TRBJ2-7): DVKVTQSSRYLVKRTGEKVFLECVQDMDHENMFWYRQDPGLGLRLIYFSYDVKMKEKGDIPEGYSVSREKKERFSLILESASTNQTSMYLCASTPGGGERYEQYFGPGTRLTVT.

With respect to this clonotype: This may be a read error: a much more frequent sequence differs by one nucleotide. V is TRBV6-6 and J is TRBJ2-7; perhaps TRBD2 as D (6 bases). Trimming left V 2 bases short and J 3 bases short, with 11 bases between. The CDR3 runs 14 residues. Germline CDR1 is MNHNY and CDR2 is SVGAGI (reference sequence). The CDR3 loop reads CASSYVLASYEQYF. As DNA, the CDR3 is TGTGCCAGCAGTTACGTACTAGCTAGCTACGAGCAGTACTTC.

In this sample, this clonotype turned up a few times. The chain has TRBV6-8 and TRBJ1-6, with D uncertain. Per germline, CDR1 MNHGY and CDR2 SAAAGT. V was cut by 2 bases and J by 11 bases, with 10 bases left in between. The CDR3 totals 13 residues. CDR3 sequence reads: CASSYVSRTPLHF. The CDR3 DNA reads TGTGCCAGCAGTTACGTCAGTAGGACACCCCTCCACTTT.

Details on this clonotype: A read error may account for a junction end that differs from germline. V is TRBV7-9 and J is TRBJ2-7; no clear D gene. CDR1 SEHNR and CDR2 FQNEAQ come from the germline V gene (reference sequence). The length of the CDR3 is 14 residues. DNA for the CDR3: TGTGCCGGCAGCTCCCTGTCTAGTGCTTACGAGCAGTACTTC. It encodes CAGSSLSSAYEQYF.

This clonotype turned up a few times. The rearrangement links TRBV7-2 to TRBJ1-2, with 11 bases that match TRBD1. The germline gives CDR1 SGHTA, CDR2 FQGNSA. Losses at the gene ends were 3 bases for V and 12 bases for J; bases not matched to a gene: 6. The CDR3 sequence is 13 residues long. The chain's CDR3 is CASSFGTGGGDTF. The CDR3 DNA sequence: TGTGCCAGCAGCTTCGGGACAGGGGGAGGAGACACCTTC. The full variable domain, completed using reference TRBV7-2 and TRBJ1-2, is GAGVSQSPSNKVTEKGKDVELRCDPISGHTALYWYRQSLGQGLEFLIYFQGNSAPDKSGLPSDRFSAERTGGSVSTLTIQRTQQEDSAVYLCASSFGTGGGDTFGSGTRLTVV.

The sample holds a few counts of this clonotype. The chain links TRBV4-1 to TRBJ1-5, with 7 bases fitting TRBD1. J gave up 2 bases and V 1 base, and 8 bases lay outside the gene matches. This CDR3 region has 17 residues. Germline lookup yields CDR1 MGHRA and CDR2 YSYEKL. The CDR3, as DNA: TGCGCCAGCAGCCAAGGGAGGGGGCGGACCGGCAATCAGCCCCAGCATTTT. Translating gives CASSQGRGRTGNQPQHF.

This clonotype has just one count. The rearrangement uses TRBV7-9 and TRBJ1-6; the D is unclear. This CDR3 has 13 residues. Germline assignment: CDR1 SEHNR and CDR2 FQNEAQ (reference sequence). V was clipped by 5 bases and J by 13 bases, with 15 bases between them. The DNA of the CDR3 is TGTGCCAGCAGCCCACTAGATGGTGATCCCCTCCACTTT. Its translation is CASSPLDGDPLHF.

Regarding this clonotype: A much bigger clone sits one base away, suggesting this may be a read error. The chain recombines TRBV6-1 with TRBJ1-2; no clear D gene. The CDR3 has 13 amino acids. CDR1 is MNHNS and CDR2 is SASEGT in the germline V gene. With 5 bases removed from V and 6 bases from J, the gap between germline ends came to 13 bases. The CDR3 reads CASSSADSHGYTF. The CDR3 DNA follows: TGTGCCAGCAGTTCAGCAGATTCCCATGGCTACACCTTC.